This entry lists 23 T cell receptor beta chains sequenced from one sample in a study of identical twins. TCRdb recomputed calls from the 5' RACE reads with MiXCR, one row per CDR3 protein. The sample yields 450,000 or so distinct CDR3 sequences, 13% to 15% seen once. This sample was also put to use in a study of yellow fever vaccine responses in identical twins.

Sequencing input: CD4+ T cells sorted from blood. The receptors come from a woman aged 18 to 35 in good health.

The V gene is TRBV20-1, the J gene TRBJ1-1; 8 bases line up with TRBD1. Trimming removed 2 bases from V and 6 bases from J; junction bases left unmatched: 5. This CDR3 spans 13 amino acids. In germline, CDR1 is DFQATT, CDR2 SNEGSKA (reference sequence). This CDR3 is CSARPQGAPEAFF. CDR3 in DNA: TGCAGTGCTAGACCGCAGGGGGCTCCTGAAGCTTTCTTT.

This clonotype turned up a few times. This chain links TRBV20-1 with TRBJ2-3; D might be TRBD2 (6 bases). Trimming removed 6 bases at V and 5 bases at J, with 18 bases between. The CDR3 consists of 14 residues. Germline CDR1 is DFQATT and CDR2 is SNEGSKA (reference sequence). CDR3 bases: TGCAGTGCCGGCGACCTAGCGAATCAAGATACGCAGTATTTT. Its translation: CSAGDLANQDTQYF.

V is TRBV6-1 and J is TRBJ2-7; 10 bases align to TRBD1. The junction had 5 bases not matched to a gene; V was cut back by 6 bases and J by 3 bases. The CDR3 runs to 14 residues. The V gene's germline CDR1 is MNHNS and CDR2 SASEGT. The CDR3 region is CASRRQGALYEQYF. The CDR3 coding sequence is TGTGCCAGCAGGAGACAGGGGGCGCTCTACGAGCAGTACTTC.

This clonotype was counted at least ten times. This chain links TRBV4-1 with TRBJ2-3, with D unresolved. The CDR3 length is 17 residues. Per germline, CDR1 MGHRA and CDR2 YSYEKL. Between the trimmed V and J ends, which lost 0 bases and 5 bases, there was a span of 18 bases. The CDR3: CASSQDGTSPWLDTQYF. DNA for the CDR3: TGCGCCAGCAGCCAAGATGGTACTTCGCCGTGGTTAGATACGCAGTATTTT.

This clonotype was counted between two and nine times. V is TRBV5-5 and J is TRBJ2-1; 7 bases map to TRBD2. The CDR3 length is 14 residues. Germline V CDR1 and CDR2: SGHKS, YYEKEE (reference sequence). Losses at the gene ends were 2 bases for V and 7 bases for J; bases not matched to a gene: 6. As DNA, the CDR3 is TGTGCCAGCAGCTTCGGACTAGACATTAATGAGCAGTTCTTC. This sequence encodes CASSFGLDINEQFF. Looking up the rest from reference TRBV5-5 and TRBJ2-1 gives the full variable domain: DAGVTQSPTHLIKTRGQQVTLRCSPISGHKSVSWYQQVLGQGPQFIFQYYEKEERGRGNFPDRFSARQFPNYSSELNVNALLLGDSALYLCASSFGLDINEQFFGPGTRLTVL.

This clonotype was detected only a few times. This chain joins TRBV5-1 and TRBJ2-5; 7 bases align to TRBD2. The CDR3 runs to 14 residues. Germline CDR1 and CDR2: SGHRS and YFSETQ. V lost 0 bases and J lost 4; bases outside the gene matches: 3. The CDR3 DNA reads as TGCGCCAGCAGCTTGGTCCCGGGAGGAGAGACCCAGTACTTC. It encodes CASSLVPGGETQYF.

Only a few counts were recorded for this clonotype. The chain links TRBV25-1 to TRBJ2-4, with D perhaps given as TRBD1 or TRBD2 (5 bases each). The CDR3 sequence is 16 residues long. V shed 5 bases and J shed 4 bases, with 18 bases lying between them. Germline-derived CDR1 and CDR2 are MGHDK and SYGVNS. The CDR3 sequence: CASSPIGAEIKNIQYF. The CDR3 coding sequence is TGTGCCAGCAGTCCAATCGGGGCAGAAATAAAAAACATTCAGTACTTC.

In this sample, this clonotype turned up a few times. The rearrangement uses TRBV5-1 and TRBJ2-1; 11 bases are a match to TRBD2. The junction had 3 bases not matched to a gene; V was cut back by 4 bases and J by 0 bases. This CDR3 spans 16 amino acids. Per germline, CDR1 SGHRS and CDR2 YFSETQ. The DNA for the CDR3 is TGCGCCAGCAGCGTAACTAGCGGGAGCTCCTACAATGAGCAGTTCTTC. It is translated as CASSVTSGSSYNEQFF.

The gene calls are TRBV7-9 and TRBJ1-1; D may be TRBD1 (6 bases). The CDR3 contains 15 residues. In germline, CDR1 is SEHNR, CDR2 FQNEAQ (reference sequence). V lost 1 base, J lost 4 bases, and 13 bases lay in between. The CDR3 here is CASSLDGRGTTEAFF. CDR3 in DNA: TGTGCCAGCAGCTTAGACGGCAGGGGTACCACTGAAGCTTTCTTT.

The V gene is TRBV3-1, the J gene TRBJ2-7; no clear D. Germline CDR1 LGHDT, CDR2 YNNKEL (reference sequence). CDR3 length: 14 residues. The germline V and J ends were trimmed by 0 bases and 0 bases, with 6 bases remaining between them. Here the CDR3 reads CASSQDAISYEQYF. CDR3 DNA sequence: TGTGCCAGCAGCCAAGATGCAATCTCCTACGAGCAGTACTTC.

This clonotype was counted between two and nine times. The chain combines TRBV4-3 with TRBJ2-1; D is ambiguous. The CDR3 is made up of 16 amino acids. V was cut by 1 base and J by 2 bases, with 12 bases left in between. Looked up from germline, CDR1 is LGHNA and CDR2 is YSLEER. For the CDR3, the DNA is TGCGCCAGCAGCCAAGCGGCAGCCCCGGCCTACAATGAGCAGTTCTTC. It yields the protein CASSQAAAPAYNEQFF.

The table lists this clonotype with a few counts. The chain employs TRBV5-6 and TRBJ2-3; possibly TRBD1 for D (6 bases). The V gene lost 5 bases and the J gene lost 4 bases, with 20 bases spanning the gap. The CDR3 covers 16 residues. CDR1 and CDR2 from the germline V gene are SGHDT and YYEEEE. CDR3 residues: CASSPTSGALADTQYF. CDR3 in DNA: TGTGCCAGCAGTCCGACATCAGGGGCCCTTGCAGATACGCAGTATTTT. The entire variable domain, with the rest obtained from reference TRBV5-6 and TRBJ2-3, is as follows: DAGVTQSPTHLIKTRGQQVTLRCSPKSGHDTVSWYQQALGQGPQFIFQYYEEEERQRGNFPDRFSGHQFPNYSSELNVNALLLGDSALYLCASSPTSGALADTQYFGPGTRLTVL.

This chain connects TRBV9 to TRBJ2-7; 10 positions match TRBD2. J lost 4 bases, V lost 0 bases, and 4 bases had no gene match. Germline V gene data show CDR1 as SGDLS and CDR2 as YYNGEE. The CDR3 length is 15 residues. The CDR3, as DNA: TGTGCCAGCAGCGTAGGTGCTAGCGGGGGTTACGAGCAGTACTTC. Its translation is CASSVGASGGYEQYF.

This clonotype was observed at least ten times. The CDR3 region has the DNA TGTGCCAGCGTACAACGTCAGGGCTCCATCGCCCCTTACGAGCAGTACTTC. Protein product: CASVQRQGSIAPYEQYF. The gene calls are TRBV28 and TRBJ2-7, with a weak D call TRBD1 (5 bases). Germline V lookup: CDR1 MDHEN, CDR2 SYDVKM. CDR3 length: 17 residues. Trimming removed 8 bases from V and 4 bases from J, with 27 bases in between.

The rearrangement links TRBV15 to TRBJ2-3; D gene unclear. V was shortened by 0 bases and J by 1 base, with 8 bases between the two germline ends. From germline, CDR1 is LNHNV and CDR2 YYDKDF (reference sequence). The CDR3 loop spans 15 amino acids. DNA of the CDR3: TGTGCCACCAGCAGAGATCCGGCAGGCACAGATACGCAGTATTTT. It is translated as CATSRDPAGTDTQYF. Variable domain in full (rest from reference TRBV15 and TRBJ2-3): DAMVIQNPRYQVTQFGKPVTLSCSQTLNHNVMYWYQQKSSQAPKLLFHYYDKDFNNEADTPDNFQSRRPNTSFCFLDIRSPGLGDTAMYLCATSRDPAGTDTQYFGPGTRLTVL.

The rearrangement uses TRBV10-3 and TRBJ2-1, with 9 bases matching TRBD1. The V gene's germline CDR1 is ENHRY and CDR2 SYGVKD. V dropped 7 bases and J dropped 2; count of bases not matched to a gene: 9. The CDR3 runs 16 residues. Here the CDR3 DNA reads TGTGCCATCAAGCCGGGACAGGGACATCCCTACAATGAGCAGTTCTTC. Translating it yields CAIKPGQGHPYNEQFF.

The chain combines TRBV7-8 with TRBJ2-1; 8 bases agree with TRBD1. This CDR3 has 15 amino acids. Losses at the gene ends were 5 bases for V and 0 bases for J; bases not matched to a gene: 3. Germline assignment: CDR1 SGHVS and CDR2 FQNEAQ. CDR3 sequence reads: CASSQTGGSYNEQFF. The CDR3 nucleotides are TGTGCCAGCAGCCAAACAGGGGGCTCCTACAATGAGCAGTTCTTC.

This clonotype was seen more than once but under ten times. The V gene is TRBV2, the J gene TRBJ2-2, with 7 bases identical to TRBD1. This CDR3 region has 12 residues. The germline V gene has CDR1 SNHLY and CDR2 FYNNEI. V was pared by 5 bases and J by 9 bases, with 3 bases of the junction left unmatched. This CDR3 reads CASSPQGRELFF. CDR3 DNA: TGTGCCAGCAGTCCACAGGGGAGGGAGCTGTTTTTT.

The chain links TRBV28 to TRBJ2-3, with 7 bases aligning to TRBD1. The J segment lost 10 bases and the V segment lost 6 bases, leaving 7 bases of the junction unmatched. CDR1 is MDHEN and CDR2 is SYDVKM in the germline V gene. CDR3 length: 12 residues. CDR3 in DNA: TGTGCCAGCAGACTCGGACAGGTGGCGCAGTATTTT. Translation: CASRLGQVAQYF.

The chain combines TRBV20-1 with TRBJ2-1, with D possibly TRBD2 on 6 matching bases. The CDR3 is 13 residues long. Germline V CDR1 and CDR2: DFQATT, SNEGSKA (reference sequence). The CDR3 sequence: CSTPGLSYNEQFF. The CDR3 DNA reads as TGCAGCACGCCGGGACTGTCATACAATGAGCAGTTCTTC.

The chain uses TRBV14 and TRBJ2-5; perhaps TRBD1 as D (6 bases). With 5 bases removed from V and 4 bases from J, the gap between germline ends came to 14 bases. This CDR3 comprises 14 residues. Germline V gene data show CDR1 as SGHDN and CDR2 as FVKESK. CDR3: CASSNRDIRETQYF. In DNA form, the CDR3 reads TGTGCCAGCAGCAACCGGGACATTCGAGAGACCCAGTACTTC.

CDR3 DNA: TGTGCTAGTGGTGACGACAGGAGTAGGGAGACCCAGTACTTC. Translation: CASGDDRSRETQYF. The chain is built from TRBV12-5 and TRBJ2-5, with D tentatively TRBD1 (6 bases). V lost 5 bases, J lost 5 bases, and 15 bases lay in between. In germline, CDR1 is LGHNT, CDR2 FRNRAP. The CDR3 loop spans 14 amino acids.

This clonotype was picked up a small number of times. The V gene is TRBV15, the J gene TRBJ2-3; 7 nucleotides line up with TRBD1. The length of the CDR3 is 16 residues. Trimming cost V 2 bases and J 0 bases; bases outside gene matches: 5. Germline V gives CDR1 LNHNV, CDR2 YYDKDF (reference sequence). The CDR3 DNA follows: TGTGCCACCAGCAGATTGACAGGGATGAGCACAGATACGCAGTATTTT. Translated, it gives CATSRLTGMSTDTQYF. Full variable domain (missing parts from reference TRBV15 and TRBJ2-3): DAMVIQNPRYQVTQFGKPVTLSCSQTLNHNVMYWYQQKSSQAPKLLFHYYDKDFNNEADTPDNFQSRRPNTSFCFLDIRSPGLGDTAMYLCATSRLTGMSTDTQYFGPGTRLTVL.